This TCR beta chain was obtained from a study of blood T cell repertoires in COVID-19. The CDR3 length is 15 residues. V lost 0 bases to trimming and J lost 2 bases; unmatched junction nucleotides: 2. Germline CDR1 reads SGHRS; CDR2 reads YFSETQ. Notes on this clone: This sample includes further DNA sequences coding for the same CDR3.

Original handling: Researchers report that nucleated cell counts were estimated from reference gene primer amplification. Only in-frame clones appear in the TCRdb table, and some are missing; sequencing was by immunoSEQ multiplex PCR. V and J calls and clone size come straight from that table; D and trimming were deduced from the DNA. The sample has 300,000 to 400,000 clones; about 82% are singletons. This chain links TRBV5-1 with TRBJ1-5; 7 bases fit TRBD1. Sequenced: peripheral blood. The TCR was taken from a human donor in a cohort sampled during active COVID-19. Here the CDR3 DNA reads TGCGCCAGCAGCTTGGAAGGGACAGGCAATCAGCCCCAGCATTTT. As protein: CASSLEGTGNQPQHF.